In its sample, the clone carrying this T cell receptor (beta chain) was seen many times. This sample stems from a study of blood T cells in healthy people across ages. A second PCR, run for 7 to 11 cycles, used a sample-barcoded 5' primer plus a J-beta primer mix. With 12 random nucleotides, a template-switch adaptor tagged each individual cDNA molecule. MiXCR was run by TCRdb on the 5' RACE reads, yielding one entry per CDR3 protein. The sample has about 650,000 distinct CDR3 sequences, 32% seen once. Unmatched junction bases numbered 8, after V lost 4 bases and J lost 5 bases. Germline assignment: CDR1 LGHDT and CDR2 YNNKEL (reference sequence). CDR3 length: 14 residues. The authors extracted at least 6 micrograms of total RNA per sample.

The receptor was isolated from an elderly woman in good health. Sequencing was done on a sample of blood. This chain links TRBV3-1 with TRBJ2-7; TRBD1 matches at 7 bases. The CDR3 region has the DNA TGTGCCAGCAGCCGACAGGACAGGTTCCACGAGCAGTACTTC. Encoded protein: CASSRQDRFHEQYF.